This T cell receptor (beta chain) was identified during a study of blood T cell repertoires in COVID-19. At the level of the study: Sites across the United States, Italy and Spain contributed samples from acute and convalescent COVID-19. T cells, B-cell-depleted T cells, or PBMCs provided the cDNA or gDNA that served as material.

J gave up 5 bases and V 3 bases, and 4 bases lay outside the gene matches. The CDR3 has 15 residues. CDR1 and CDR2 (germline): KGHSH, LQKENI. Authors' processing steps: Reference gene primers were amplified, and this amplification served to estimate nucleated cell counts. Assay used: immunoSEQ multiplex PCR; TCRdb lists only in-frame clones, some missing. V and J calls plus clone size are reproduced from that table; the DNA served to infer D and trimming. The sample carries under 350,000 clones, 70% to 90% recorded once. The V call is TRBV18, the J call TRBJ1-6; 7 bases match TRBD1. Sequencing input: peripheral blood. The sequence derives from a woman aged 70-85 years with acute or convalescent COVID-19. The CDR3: CASSPTGTNNSPLHF. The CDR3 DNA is TGTGCCAGCTCACCGACAGGGACGAATAATTCACCCCTCCACTTT. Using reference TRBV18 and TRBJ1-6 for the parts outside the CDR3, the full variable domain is NAGVMQNPRHLVRRRGQEARLRCSPMKGHSHVYWYRQLPEEGLKFMVYLQKENIIDESGMPKERFSAEFPKEGPSILRIQQVVRGDSAAYFCASSPTGTNNSPLHFGNGTRLTVT.